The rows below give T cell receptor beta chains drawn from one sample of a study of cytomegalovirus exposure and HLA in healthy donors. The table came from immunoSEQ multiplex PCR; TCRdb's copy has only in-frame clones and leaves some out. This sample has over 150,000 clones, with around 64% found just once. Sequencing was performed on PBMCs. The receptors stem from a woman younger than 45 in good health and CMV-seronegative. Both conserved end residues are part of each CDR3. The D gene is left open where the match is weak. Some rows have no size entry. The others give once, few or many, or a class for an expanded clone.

TGCAGCGTGGCCGGGACTTGGAACACCGGGGAGCTGTTTTTT	CSVAGTWNTGELFF	TRBJ2-2	-	TRBV29-1	-
TGTGCCAGTAGTATAGATCCAGGCCCGAGGGAAGCAGATACGCAGTATTTT	CASSIDPGPREADTQYF	TRBJ2-3	-	TRBV19	-
TGTGCCAGCAGCATCCAGGGAACTAATGAAAAACTGTTTTTT	CASSIQGTNEKLFF	TRBJ1-4	-	TRBV5-6	few
TGTGCCAGCAGTCCACCAGGGGGGACCTTTCAAACTAATGAAAAACTGTTTTTT	CASSPPGGTFQTNEKLFF	TRBJ1-4	TRBD1	TRBV28	-
TGTGCCAGCAAGTTGGACAGGCCTACCGGGGAGCTGTTTTTT	CASKLDRPTGELFF	TRBJ2-2	TRBD1	TRBV6-1	once
TGTGCCAGCAGCTCCGGACTAGCGGGAAGGGGAGCCTACGAGCAGTACTTC	CASSSGLAGRGAYEQYF	TRBJ2-7	TRBD2	TRBV5-6	-
TGCGCCAGCAGCCCCCGAGGGGAGGAGTTATACAATGAGCAGTTCTTC	CASSPRGEELYNEQFF	TRBJ2-1	-	TRBV4-3	-
TGTGCCAGCTCCCCCACCGGAGAAGGCTACACCTTC	CASSPTGEGYTF	TRBJ1-2	-	TRBV18	few
TGCGCCAGCAGCCAAGGCTCGGGGGGCGACTATGGCTACACCTTC	CASSQGSGGDYGYTF	TRBJ1-2	-	TRBV4-1	-
TGTGCCAGCAGCCAAGCCGCATGTCCCCAGCATTTT	CASSQAACPQHF	TRBJ1-5	-	TRBV6-1	-
TGTGCCAGTGTAGCGGGAGGACGCTACGAGCAGTACTTC	CASVAGGRYEQYF	TRBJ2-7	TRBD2	TRBV25-1	-
TGTGCCAGCAGTGATACCCCGGGGACCGGGGAGCTGTTTTTT	CASSDTPGTGELFF	TRBJ2-2	-	TRBV25-1	-
TGTGCCAGCAGGGAAACAGGGGCTAGCACAGATACGCAGTATTTT	CASRETGASTDTQYF	TRBJ2-3	TRBD1	TRBV13	-
TGTGCCAGCTCACGAGACAGGGGGCGAGATACTGAAGCTTTCTTT	CASSRDRGRDTEAFF	TRBJ1-1	TRBD1	TRBV18	-
TGCGCCAGCAGCGCCGGGAGTAACACTGAAGCTTTCTTT	CASSAGSNTEAFF	TRBJ1-1	-	TRBV5-1	few
TGTGCCAGCAGTCCCGGGACTAGCGGGTACAATGAGCAGTTCTTC	CASSPGTSGYNEQFF	TRBJ2-1	TRBD2	TRBV6-4	-
TGTGCTAGTGGTAACGGACTTCTAGGGCACACAGATACGCAGTATTTT	CASGNGLLGHTDTQYF	TRBJ2-3	-	TRBV12-5	-
TGTGCCAGCAGGCACCATCAGGGGGCTAACACTGAAGCTTTCTTT	CASRHHQGANTEAFF	TRBJ1-1	TRBD1	TRBV6-5	-
TGTGCCAGCAGTTCCCGACAGGCCTACGAGCAGTACTTC	CASSSRQAYEQYF	TRBJ2-7	-	TRBV2	-
TGTGCCAGCAGCCTAGGCCCTGATACGCAGTATTTT	CASSLGPDTQYF	TRBJ2-3	-	TRBV13	-
TGTGCCAGCAGCATGAACCTAGATGAGCAGTTCTTC	CASSMNLDEQFF	TRBJ2-1	-	TRBV9	-
TGTGCCAGCAGTGACCCGAGGTCCGGGGAGCTGTTTTTT	CASSDPRSGELFF	TRBJ2-2	-	TRBV6-4	-
TGTGCCTCCCAGGGACTCCGCGCCTCCTACGAGCAGTACTTC	CASQGLRASYEQYF	TRBJ2-7	-	TRBV30	-
TGTGCCAGCAGCGTAGGAGGAACCGATACGCAGTATTTT	CASSVGGTDTQYF	TRBJ2-3	-	TRBV9	-
TGTGCCAGCAGCCAACAGGGGACCAGCAATCAGCCCCAGCATTTT	CASSQQGTSNQPQHF	TRBJ1-5	TRBD1	TRBV27	once
TGTGCCAGCAGCTCCCCGAGGAGCACTGAAGCTTTCTTT	CASSSPRSTEAFF	TRBJ1-1	-	TRBV5-4	-
TGTGCCAGCAGCTTGGAACTGATCAACACTGAAGCTTTCTTT	CASSLELINTEAFF	TRBJ1-1	-	TRBV5-6	-
TGTGCCAGCAGTGCTCAGACTAGCGGGGGGACCTACGAGCAGTACTTC	CASSAQTSGGTYEQYF	TRBJ2-7	TRBD2	TRBV6-1	-
TGCGCTACAAGGAACACTGAAGCTTTCTTT	CATRNTEAFF	TRBJ1-1	-	TRBV4-1	few
TGTGCCAGTAGTATCCAGGGGGGTGGTTACGAGCAGTACTTC	CASSIQGGGYEQYF	TRBJ2-7	-	TRBV19	-
TGTGCCAGCAGTGACGCGGGAGGGAGCGCAGATACGCAGTATTTT	CASSDAGGSADTQYF	TRBJ2-3	TRBD2	TRBV25-1	-
TGTGCCAGTAGTGGACAGACAGGGTACACTGAAGCTTTCTTT	CASSGQTGYTEAFF	TRBJ1-1	TRBD1	TRBV19	-
TGTGCCAGCAGCCTTCGACTAGCTCGGGAAGAGACCCAGTACTTC	CASSLRLAREETQYF	TRBJ2-5	TRBD2	TRBV7-7	-
TGTGCCAGCAGCTTTAGAAGGGTGACTAGCGGGAAAGAGACCCAGTACTTC	CASSFRRVTSGKETQYF	TRBJ2-5	TRBD2	TRBV11-2	-
TGCAGCGTTCGAAGCGACAATGAGCAGTTCTTC	CSVRSDNEQFF	TRBJ2-1	-	TRBV29-1	-
TGTGCCAGCATCACAGCGGACAGGTTAGACGCTTTCTTT	CASITADRLDAFF	TRBJ1-1	TRBD1	TRBV28	once
TGTGCCAGCAGTGTGGACAGCCCACAAGAGACCCAGTACTTC	CASSVDSPQETQYF	TRBJ2-5	-	TRBV9	-
TGTGCCAGCAGCACGGGGGTGCAAGAGACCCAGTACTTC	CASSTGVQETQYF	TRBJ2-5	-	TRBV9	-
TGCAGCGTCCGTCCCGGGACAGAATTCGACGAGCAGTACTTC	CSVRPGTEFDEQYF	TRBJ2-7	TRBD1	TRBV29-1	-
TGCGCCAGCAGCAATAGACAGGGCAGCTCCTACGAGCAGTACTTC	CASSNRQGSSYEQYF	TRBJ2-7	TRBD1	TRBV5-1	-
TGTGCCAGCACCTCTAGCGGGGGGAGGGACGAGCAGTACTTC	CASTSSGGRDEQYF	TRBJ2-7	TRBD2	TRBV27	-
TGTGCCAGTCAGATCGGGCGCGGGACCGTTGAAAAACTGTTTTTT	CASQIGRGTVEKLFF	TRBJ1-4	-	TRBV19	-
TGTGCCAGCAGCTTCGGTTATTACAATGAGCAGTTCTTC	CASSFGYYNEQFF	TRBJ2-1	-	TRBV7-2	-
TGTGCCAGCAGCTTAGGCGGGGGGCGACTATCCTACGAGCAGTACTTC	CASSLGGGRLSYEQYF	TRBJ2-7	-	TRBV13	-
TGTGCCAGCAGCCTAGACGGGTATGAAAAACTGTTTTTT	CASSLDGYEKLFF	TRBJ1-4	-	TRBV7-2	-
TGTGCCACAGGACTGACGCGGTCTGGGGCCAACGTCCTGACTTTC	CATGLTRSGANVLTF	TRBJ2-6	-	TRBV28	-
TGTGCCAGCACCAAACCCTCGGACAGGAAGCAGTACTTC	CASTKPSDRKQYF	TRBJ2-7	TRBD1	TRBV7-2	-
TGTGCCAGCTCACCGGGACTAGCGAAAGCAACGAACACCGGGGAGCTGTTTTTT	CASSPGLAKATNTGELFF	TRBJ2-2	TRBD2	TRBV18	-
TGTGCCAGCTCGGGCTTCTCTAAGCAGGGAAACTACAATGAGCAGTTCTTC	CASSGFSKQGNYNEQFF	TRBJ2-1	-	TRBV18	-
TGTGCCAGCAGTCCGGGACACACGTCGGACTATGGCTACACCTTC	CASSPGHTSDYGYTF	TRBJ1-2	-	TRBV6-6	-
TGTGCCAGCAGCTTGGCCGGGGCGACAGGTTCGTACGAGCAGTACTTC	CASSLAGATGSYEQYF	TRBJ2-7	-	TRBV5-5	-
TGTGCCAGCAGCGTAGGACAGTTTGGTGGCTACACCTTC	CASSVGQFGGYTF	TRBJ1-2	-	TRBV9	-
TGTGCCAGCAGCTTCCGGGACAGGGATGCTCAGCCCCAGCATTTT	CASSFRDRDAQPQHF	TRBJ1-5	TRBD1	TRBV5-6	-